Sequencing of this TCR beta chain was carried out in a study of blood T cells in healthy people across ages. The study's findings and limits: PBMCs that were unsorted prevented a conclusive naive versus antigen-experienced comparison. Researchers report that TCR beta diversity correlated strongly with naive T cell percentage.

Using a J-beta primer mix together with a sample-barcoded 5' primer, a second PCR was run for roughly 6 to 12 cycles. Each CDR3 protein is one row after TCRdb ran MiXCR on the 5' RACE reads. The table records about 1.4 million distinct CDR3 sequences, 55% to 75% of them present only once. Samples each had at least 5 micrograms of total RNA extracted. A word on this clonotype: Its cognate antigen is unknown.

The CDR3 covers 16 residues. Germline assignment: CDR1 SNHLY and CDR2 FYNNEI. Trimming shortened V by 4 bases and J by 1 base, and 11 bases separated the two germline ends. The TCR sequence derives from a man aged 18 to 29 in good health. The chain joins TRBV2 to TRBJ2-6, with D perhaps TRBD1 or TRBD2 (6 bases each). The sample was blood. As DNA, the CDR3 is TGTGCCAGCAGTGTCCGCGGGACATCTGGGGCCAACGTCCTGACTTTC. Protein sequence: CASSVRGTSGANVLTF.